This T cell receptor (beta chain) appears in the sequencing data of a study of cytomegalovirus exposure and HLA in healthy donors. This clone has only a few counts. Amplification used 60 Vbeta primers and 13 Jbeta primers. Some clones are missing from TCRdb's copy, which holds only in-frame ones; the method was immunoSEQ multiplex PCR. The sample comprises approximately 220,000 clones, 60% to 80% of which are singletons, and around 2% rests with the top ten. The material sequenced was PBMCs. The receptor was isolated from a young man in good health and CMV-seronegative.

The CDR3 here is CSVVVQGETEAFF. For the CDR3, the DNA is TGCAGCGTTGTCGTACAGGGGGAAACTGAAGCTTTCTTT. The V and J genes are TRBV29-1 and TRBJ1-1; 8 bases fit TRBD1. The V segment lost 4 bases and the J segment 5 bases; nucleotides outside the gene matches: 6. This CDR3 is 13 amino acids long. Per germline, CDR1 SQVTM and CDR2 ANQGSEA.